The following is a T cell receptor (beta chain) sequence with its context. The entry originates in a study of OX40 agonist ivuxolimab in advanced cancers. Germline lookup yields CDR1 MNHEY and CDR2 SVGAGI. V lost 7 bases to trimming and J lost 0 bases, with 12 bases between them. The CDR3 has 14 amino acids. TCRdb's table, derived via immunoSEQ multiplex PCR, lists solely in-frame clones and lacks some. This sample yields tens of thousands of clones, of which around 80% are seen a single time; approximately 1% belongs to the top ten. Sequencing was performed on CD4+ or CD8+ T cells sorted from blood, taken in a trial of the OX40 agonist ivuxolimab. The TCR sequence derives from an adult with an advanced solid tumor such as melanoma, head and neck, liver or kidney cancer. V usage is TRBV6-5 and J usage is TRBJ1-1, with TRBD1 as a possible D gene (5 bases). The CDR3 sequence is CASNRQYMNTEAFF. CDR3 DNA: TGTGCCAGCAACAGACAGTACATGAACACTGAAGCTTTCTTT.